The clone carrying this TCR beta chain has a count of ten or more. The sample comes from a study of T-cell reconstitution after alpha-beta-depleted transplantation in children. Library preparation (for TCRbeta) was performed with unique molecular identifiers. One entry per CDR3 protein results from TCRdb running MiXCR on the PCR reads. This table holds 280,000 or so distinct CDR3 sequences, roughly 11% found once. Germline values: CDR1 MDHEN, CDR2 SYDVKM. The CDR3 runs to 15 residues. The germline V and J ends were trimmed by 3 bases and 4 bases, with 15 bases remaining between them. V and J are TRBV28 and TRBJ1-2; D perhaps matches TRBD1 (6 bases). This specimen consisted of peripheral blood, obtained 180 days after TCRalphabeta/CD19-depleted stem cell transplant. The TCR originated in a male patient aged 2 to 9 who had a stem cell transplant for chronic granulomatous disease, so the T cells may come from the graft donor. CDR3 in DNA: TGTGCCAGCAGTTTTGGGGTTGACAGGCTCTATGGCTACACCTTC. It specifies CASSFGVDRLYGYTF.